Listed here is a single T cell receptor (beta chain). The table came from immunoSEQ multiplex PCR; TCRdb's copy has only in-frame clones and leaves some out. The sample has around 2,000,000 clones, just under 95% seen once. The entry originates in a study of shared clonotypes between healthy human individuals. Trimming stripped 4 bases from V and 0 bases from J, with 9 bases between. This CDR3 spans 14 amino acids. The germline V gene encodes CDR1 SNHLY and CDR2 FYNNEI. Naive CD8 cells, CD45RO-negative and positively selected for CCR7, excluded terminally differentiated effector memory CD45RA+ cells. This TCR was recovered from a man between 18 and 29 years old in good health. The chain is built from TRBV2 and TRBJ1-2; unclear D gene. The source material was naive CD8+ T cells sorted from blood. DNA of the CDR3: TGTGCCAGCAGTGCGTCTATTTCTAACTATGGCTACACCTTC. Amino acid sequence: CASSASISNYGYTF.